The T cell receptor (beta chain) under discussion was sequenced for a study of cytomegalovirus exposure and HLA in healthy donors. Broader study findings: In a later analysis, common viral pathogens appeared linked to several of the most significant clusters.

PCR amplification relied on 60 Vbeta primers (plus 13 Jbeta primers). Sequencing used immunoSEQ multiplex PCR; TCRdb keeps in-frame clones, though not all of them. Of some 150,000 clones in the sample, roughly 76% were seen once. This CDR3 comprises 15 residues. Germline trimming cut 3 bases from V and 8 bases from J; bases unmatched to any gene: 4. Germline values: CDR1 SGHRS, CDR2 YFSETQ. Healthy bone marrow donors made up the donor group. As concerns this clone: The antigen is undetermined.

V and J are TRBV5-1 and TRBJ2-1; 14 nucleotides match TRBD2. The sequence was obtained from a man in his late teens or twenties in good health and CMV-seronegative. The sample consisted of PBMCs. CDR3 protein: CASSWTSGRIYEQFF. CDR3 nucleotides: TGCGCCAGCAGCTGGACTAGCGGGAGGATCTATGAGCAGTTCTTC.